These T cell receptor beta chains were read from a single sample in a study of cytomegalovirus exposure and HLA in healthy donors. TCRdb's table, derived via immunoSEQ multiplex PCR, lists solely in-frame clones and lacks some. The table shows about 170,000 clones, with around 83% occurring only once. The specimen was PBMCs. The source is a man younger than 35 in good health and CMV-seropositive. CDR3s include the opening cysteine and the closing phenylalanine or tryptophan. Each record gives: J gene, V gene, D gene, clone size, CDR3 protein, CDR3 DNA. The D gene is left open where the match is weak. Size tells how often a clone was seen (once, few, many) or the class of an expanded clone, and some rows leave it out.

J: TRBJ2-3; V: TRBV11-3; D: TRBD1; size: .; CDR3: CASSLATGGVADTQYF; DNA: TGTGCCAGCAGCTTAGCCACAGGGGGCGTCGCAGATACGCAGTATTTT
J: TRBJ2-1; V: TRBV15; D: TRBD1; size: .; CDR3: CATSRGRTGNNEQFF; DNA: TGTGCCACCAGCAGAGGCCGGACAGGAAACAATGAGCAGTTCTTC
J: TRBJ2-7; V: TRBV11-3; D: .; size: .; CDR3: CASSFLGQSNAEQYF; DNA: TGTGCCAGCAGCTTTCTAGGACAGAGTAATGCCGAGCAGTACTTC
J: TRBJ2-5; V: TRBV6-1; D: TRBD2; size: .; CDR3: CASSDFSGGAKTQYF; DNA: TGTGCCAGCAGTGACTTTAGCGGGGGGGCGAAGACCCAGTACTTC
J: TRBJ1-2; V: TRBV7-2; D: .; size: .; CDR3: CASSFGTINYGYTF; DNA: TGTGCCAGCAGTTTCGGGACAATTAACTATGGCTACACCTTC
J: TRBJ1-5; V: TRBV11-2; D: TRBD1; size: .; CDR3: CASSFTGDGNQPQHF; DNA: TGTGCCAGCAGCTTTACAGGGGACGGGAATCAGCCCCAGCATTTT
J: TRBJ2-7; V: TRBV2; D: .; size: .; CDR3: CASKQGPGEQYF; DNA: TGTGCCAGCAAACAGGGCCCAGGGGAGCAGTACTTC
J: TRBJ2-3; V: TRBV7-9; D: TRBD2; size: once; CDR3: CASSYPSGGDTDTQYF; DNA: TGTGCCAGCAGCTACCCTAGCGGGGGGGACACAGATACGCAGTATTTT
J: TRBJ2-7; V: TRBV18; D: .; size: once; CDR3: CASSPNAANEQYF; DNA: TGTGCCAGCTCACCAAACGCTGCTAACGAGCAGTACTTC
J: TRBJ2-3; V: TRBV7-2; D: TRBD2; size: .; CDR3: CASSLASGGPTDTQYF; DNA: TGTGCCAGCAGCTTAGCTAGCGGGGGGCCCACAGATACGCAGTATTTT
J: TRBJ2-7; V: TRBV27; D: TRBD2; size: .; CDR3: CASRGLTYEQYF; DNA: TGTGCCAGCAGGGGACTAACCTACGAGCAGTACTTC
J: TRBJ2-1; V: TRBV13; D: .; size: once; CDR3: CASSHVVAPYNEQFF; DNA: TGTGCCAGCAGCCATGTGGTAGCACCCTACAATGAGCAGTTCTTC
J: TRBJ1-1; V: TRBV14; D: .; size: .; CDR3: CASSLGQGRAFF; DNA: TGTGCCAGCAGCCTCGGCCAGGGAAGGGCTTTCTTT